These 15 T cell receptor beta chains share one sample of origin, sequenced in a study of CD8+ T cells in alopecia areata. Treatment described: oral pan-JAK inhibitor, 5-10 mg twice daily. RNA extraction and reverse transcription yielded cDNA as sequencing template. Clones were read by immunoSEQ multiplex PCR, and TCRdb kept only the in-frame ones, dropping some. The data hold roughly 150,000 clones, with roughly 50% observed a single time. The material was CD8+ T cells sorted from blood, obtained at week 4, from a patient treated with tofacitinib. The receptors were gathered from a human donor with alopecia areata.

The chain uses TRBV2 and TRBJ2-3, with D possibly being TRBD2 (6 bases). Germline lookup yields CDR1 SNHLY and CDR2 FYNNEI. V was cut by 3 bases and J by 6 bases, with 19 bases left in between. The CDR3 totals 16 residues. The CDR3 protein is CASSDEEGLRSDTQYF. CDR3 DNA: TGTGCCAGCAGTGACGAGGAGGGCCTGCGGTCTGATACGCAGTATTTT.

The rearrangement links TRBV4-1 to TRBJ1-1, with D perhaps TRBD1 (5 bases). The CDR3 contains 14 residues. Germline assignment: CDR1 MGHRA and CDR2 YSYEKL. Trimming removed 5 bases at V and 3 bases at J, with 13 bases between. In DNA, the CDR3 is TGCGCCAGCAGCTTTCGGGGCATTGACACTGAAGCTTTCTTT. Translating gives CASSFRGIDTEAFF.

The chain couples TRBV7-2 to TRBJ2-1, with 11 bases identical to TRBD2. The CDR3 is 14 amino acids. Germline V lookup: CDR1 SGHTA, CDR2 FQGNSA. J was trimmed by 7 bases and V by 8 bases; bases with no gene match: 7. In nucleotides, the CDR3 is TGTGCCAGCTTAGCGGGGGGGCCGAGTAATGAGCAGTTCTTC. Amino acid sequence: CASLAGGPSNEQFF.

This clone was counted between two and nine times. This chain uses TRBV6-1 with TRBJ2-7; D is unresolved. Germline V gene lookup returns CDR1 MNHNS and CDR2 SASEGT. This CDR3 spans 11 amino acids. V was cut by 5 bases and J by 6 bases, with 8 bases left in between. Here the CDR3 reads CASSFGREQYF. Written as DNA, the CDR3 is TGTGCCAGCAGTTTCGGTCGCGAGCAGTACTTC.

V gene TRBV9 combines with J gene TRBJ2-7, with 8 bases identical to TRBD1. V was pared by 3 bases and J by 4 bases, with 9 bases of the junction left unmatched. The CDR3 has 15 amino acids. CDR1 and CDR2 from the germline V gene are SGDLS and YYNGEE. The CDR3, as DNA: TGTGCCAGCAGCGCCTCGGGACAGGCCCATTACGAGCAGTACTTC. Amino acid sequence: CASSASGQAHYEQYF.

The chain joins TRBV13 to TRBJ1-2, with TRBD1 as a possible D gene (5 bases). The CDR3 is made up of 13 amino acids. Trimming shortened V by 5 bases and J by 4 bases, and 11 bases separated the two germline ends. Germline-derived CDR1 and CDR2 are PRHDT and FYEKMQ (reference sequence). This CDR3 reads CASSDQGIYGYTF. For the CDR3, the DNA is TGTGCCAGCAGCGACCAGGGAATCTATGGCTACACCTTC.

The V gene is TRBV9, the J gene TRBJ1-1, with 7 bases matching TRBD1. V shed 2 bases, J shed 4 bases, and the junction held 2 bases outside the gene matches. The CDR3 runs to 13 residues. Germline V gene data show CDR1 as SGDLS and CDR2 as YYNGEE. The CDR3 loop reads CASSVGTATEAFF. In DNA form, the CDR3 reads TGTGCCAGCAGCGTGGGGACAGCCACTGAAGCTTTCTTT.

The chain joins TRBV5-6 to TRBJ2-2; 8 positions agree with TRBD1. This CDR3 has 16 amino acids. In germline, CDR1 is SGHDT, CDR2 YYEEEE. V was pared by 0 bases and J by 4 bases, with 5 bases of the junction left unmatched. This CDR3 is CASSLGDRGGTGELFF. The CDR3 DNA is TGTGCCAGCAGCTTGGGAGACAGGGGAGGCACCGGGGAGCTGTTTTTT.

The chain carries TRBV30 and TRBJ2-2; 9 nucleotides line up with TRBD1. Trimming cost V 5 bases and J 2 bases; bases outside gene matches: 12. The CDR3 covers 17 residues. Germline-derived CDR1 and CDR2 are GTSNPN and SVGIG (reference sequence). CDR3 coding DNA: TGTGCCTGGGCGGGCCCTAAAACAGGGGGCAACACCGGGGAGCTGTTTTTT. It codes for CAWAGPKTGGNTGELFF.

As regards this clone: The same CDR3 is also encoded by other DNA sequences in this sample. This chain joins TRBV6-5 and TRBJ1-1; TRBD1 agrees at 9 bases. The CDR3 totals 15 residues. J was trimmed by 3 bases and V by 0 bases; bases with no gene match: 2. Germline V gene sequence: CDR1 MNHEY, CDR2 SVGAGI. CDR3 bases: TGTGCCAGCAGTTACTCGACAGGGGGGGACACTGAAGCTTTCTTT. Its translation is CASSYSTGGDTEAFF.

The V call is TRBV6-6, the J call TRBJ1-5, with TRBD1 as a possible D gene (5 bases). This CDR3 has 14 residues. Trimming took off 5 bases at V and 3 bases at J, with 11 bases between the two ends. CDR1 and CDR2 (germline): MNHNY, SVGAGI (reference sequence). CDR3 sequence reads: CASSRGEDNQPQHF. DNA for the CDR3: TGTGCCAGCAGTAGGGGAGAGGACAATCAGCCCCAGCATTTT.

The chain employs TRBV10-3 and TRBJ1-2; D possibly corresponds to TRBD1 (6 bases). In germline, CDR1 is ENHRY, CDR2 SYGVKD. V lost 0 bases and J lost 0, with 8 bases in between. This CDR3 has 15 amino acids. CDR3 residues: CAISESTGTNYGYTF. The CDR3 DNA reads TGTGCCATCAGTGAGTCGACAGGAACTAACTATGGCTACACCTTC.

The gene calls are TRBV27 and TRBJ2-7; TRBD1 agrees at 9 bases. The CDR3 covers 13 residues. V shed 8 bases, J shed 0 bases, and the junction held 2 bases outside the gene matches. The germline gives CDR1 MNHEY, CDR2 SMNVEV (reference sequence). In nucleotides, the CDR3 is TGTGCCAGCGGGACAGGGAGCTCCTACGAGCAGTACTTC. Its translation is CASGTGSSYEQYF.

This clone was picked up a small number of times. The CDR3 sequence is CASSGGYEQVVYEQYF. DNA for the CDR3: TGTGCCAGCAGCGGAGGATACGAACAGGTGGTCTACGAGCAGTACTTC. V gene TRBV7-9 combines with J gene TRBJ2-7, with D perhaps being TRBD1 or TRBD2 (5 bases each). CDR3 size: 16 residues. Trimming cost V 5 bases and J 3 bases, with 20 bases left between them. Germline V gene sequence: CDR1 SEHNR, CDR2 FQNEAQ (reference sequence). The whole variable domain, remainder taken from reference TRBV7-9 and TRBJ2-7, is DTGVSQNPRHKITKRGQNVTFRCDPISEHNRLYWYRQTLGQGPEFLTYFQNEAQLEKSRLLSDRFSAERPKGSFSTLEIQRTEQGDSAMYLCASSGGYEQVVYEQYFGPGTRLTVT.

The gene calls are TRBV6-5 and TRBJ2-3; D is uncertain. V was clipped by 5 bases and J by 3 bases, with 9 bases between them. CDR3 size: 13 residues. Germline V lookup: CDR1 MNHEY, CDR2 SVGAGI. CDR3 nucleotide sequence: TGTGCCAGCAGTCCCGACCTAACAGATACGCAGTATTTT. It yields the protein CASSPDLTDTQYF.